The 7 T cell receptor beta chains in this list originate from one sample, sequenced in a study of blood T cell repertoires in COVID-19. Here immunoSEQ multiplex PCR was the method, and the copy in TCRdb shows in-frame clones only, minus some. This table holds approximately 150,000 clones, 89% found once. What was sequenced was peripheral blood. The receptors originated from a human donor in a cohort sampled during active COVID-19.

This CDR3 is CASSPRTSGAEDTQYF. CDR3 bases: TGTGCCAGCAGCCCAAGGACTAGCGGGGCAGAAGATACGCAGTATTTT. J is TRBJ2-3 and V is TRBV7-6; 12 bases agree with TRBD2. With V trimmed by 5 bases and J by 5 bases, 8 bases remained unmatched. This CDR3 spans 16 amino acids. The germline V gene has CDR1 SGHVS and CDR2 FNYEAQ.

The J gene is TRBJ1-1, the V gene TRBV9; D may be TRBD1 (6 bases). Trimming took off 1 base at V and 10 bases at J, with 14 bases between the two ends. Germline CDR1 is SGDLS and CDR2 is YYNGEE. The CDR3 covers 13 residues. The CDR3 here is CASSVLTGTGAFF. CDR3 sequence (DNA): TGTGCCAGCAGCGTACTAACAGGGACGGGAGCTTTCTTT.

Only a few counts were recorded for this clone. The chain has TRBV30 and TRBJ1-5; D may be TRBD1 (5 bases). Germline CDR1 is GTSNPN and CDR2 is SVGIG (reference sequence). V lost 0 bases, J lost 7 bases, and 10 bases lay in between. The CDR3 runs 13 residues. The CDR3 loop is CAWSVQGGQPQHF. The CDR3 bases are TGTGCCTGGAGTGTCCAGGGAGGACAGCCCCAGCATTTT.

The CDR3 region is CASRYGGAQYF. CDR3 in DNA: TGTGCCAGCAGGTATGGAGGTGCCCAGTACTTC. This rearrangement joins TRBV7-9 to TRBJ2-5; D is perhaps TRBD2 (5 bases). Germline V gene lookup returns CDR1 SEHNR and CDR2 FQNEAQ (reference sequence). This CDR3 contains 11 residues. The V end lost 6 bases, the J end lost 9 bases, and 11 bases lay between the germline ends. Based on the CDR3 plus reference TRBV7-9 and TRBJ2-5, the full variable domain is DTGVSQNPRHKITKRGQNVTFRCDPISEHNRLYWYRQTLGQGPEFLTYFQNEAQLEKSRLLSDRFSAERPKGSFSTLEIQRTEQGDSAMYLCASRYGGAQYFGPGTRLLVL.

The V and J genes are TRBV6-6 and TRBJ1-1; D is undetermined. Trimming took off 3 bases at V and 1 base at J, with 6 bases between the two ends. Germline V gene data show CDR1 as MNHNY and CDR2 as SVGAGI (reference sequence). The CDR3 contains 13 residues. In nucleotides, the CDR3 is TGTGCCAGCAGTTATAACTCGAACACTGAAGCTTTCTTT. Protein product: CASSYNSNTEAFF.

This clone was observed a handful of times. This chain connects TRBV6-5 to TRBJ1-5; 9 bases fit TRBD1. CDR1 is MNHEY and CDR2 is SVGAGI in the germline V gene. V lost 4 bases and J lost 3; bases outside the gene matches: 4. The CDR3 has 15 amino acids. The CDR3 coding sequence is TGTGCCAGCAGTTCCGGGACAGGGAACAATCAGCCCCAGCATTTT. Amino acid sequence: CASSSGTGNNQPQHF.

The chain uses TRBV5-1 and TRBJ2-3; D is possibly TRBD2 (6 bases). CDR1 is SGHRS and CDR2 is YFSETQ in the germline V gene. This CDR3 spans 15 amino acids. The V end was cut by 2 bases, the J end by 0 bases, with 10 bases between. The CDR3 reads CASSFAGTSTDTQYF. CDR3 in DNA: TGCGCCAGCAGCTTCGCGGGGACTAGCACAGATACGCAGTATTTT.